This entry lists 27 T cell receptor beta chains sequenced from one sample in a study of cytomegalovirus exposure and HLA in healthy donors. This PCR relied on a set of 60 Vbeta primers and 13 Jbeta primers. Sequencing used immunoSEQ multiplex PCR; TCRdb keeps in-frame clones, though not all of them. The sample consists of 210,000 or so clones, about 80% of them appearing once. The sample consisted of PBMCs. The source is a man in his late teens or twenties in good health and CMV-seronegative.

This clone was counted once. Here the CDR3 reads CASSRVPYNSPLHF. CDR3 nucleotide sequence: TGTGCCAGCAGCCGGGTCCCTTATAATTCACCCCTCCACTTT. The chain is built from TRBV7-2 and TRBJ1-6; the D is unclear. This CDR3 is 14 amino acids long. V was pared by 5 bases and J by 4 bases, with 9 bases between. Germline values: CDR1 SGHTA, CDR2 FQGNSA.

V usage is TRBV5-1 and J usage is TRBJ2-1; 12 bases align to TRBD2. The CDR3 runs 16 residues. Trimming cost V 0 bases and J 9 bases; bases outside gene matches: 7. Germline V gene data show CDR1 as SGHRS and CDR2 as YFSETQ. CDR3 nucleotides: TGCGCCAGCAGCTTGGAGACTAGCGGGAGTATCGGTGAGCAGTTCTTC. Its protein is CASSLETSGSIGEQFF.

This clone was observed a few times. At the DNA level, this CDR3 is encoded by other sequences in the same sample as well. The J gene is TRBJ2-3, the V gene TRBV5-1; tentative D call: TRBD2 (6 bases). V was cut by 0 bases and J by 4 bases, with 6 bases left in between. This CDR3 is 13 amino acids long. CDR1 is SGHRS and CDR2 is YFSETQ in the germline V gene. CDR3 nucleotide sequence: TGCGCCAGCAGCTTGGCGGGAGCAGATACGCAGTATTTT. Amino acids: CASSLAGADTQYF.

This clone was seen more than once but under ten times. The rearrangement uses TRBV6-5 and TRBJ1-5; a possible D gene is TRBD1 (6 bases). The germline V and J ends were trimmed by 5 bases and 6 bases, with 17 bases remaining between them. This CDR3 is built from 15 residues. Germline V gene lookup returns CDR1 MNHEY and CDR2 SVGAGI. The CDR3 nucleotides read TGTGCCAGCAGTAGCGGTTGGGGGGGCGGTCAGCCCCAGCATTTT. The encoded protein is CASSSGWGGGQPQHF.

The rearrangement links TRBV12-5 to TRBJ2-5, with 7 bases fitting TRBD1. The germline V gene has CDR1 LGHNT and CDR2 FRNRAP. Germline trimming cut 4 bases from V and 1 base from J; bases unmatched to any gene: 6. This CDR3 comprises 15 residues. The CDR3 DNA sequence: TGTGCTAGTGGTTCCTCGGGACAGAGCCAAGAGACCCAGTACTTC. Residues: CASGSSGQSQETQYF.

The rearrangement joins TRBV7-9 to TRBJ2-7; a possible D gene is TRBD2 (7 bases). The CDR3 totals 14 residues. CDR1 and CDR2 (germline): SEHNR, FQNEAQ (reference sequence). Deletions cut 1 base from V and 3 bases from J, with 10 bases between. The CDR3 bases are TGTGCCAGCAGCTTAGTAGGGGGGGACTACGAGCAGTACTTC. It yields the protein CASSLVGGDYEQYF.

Turning to this clone: The sample has other DNA sequences that encode this CDR3 too. The genes are TRBV29-1 and TRBJ2-1; TRBD1 agrees at 8 bases. The V and J ends lost 7 bases and 0 bases, in that order; junction bases with no gene match: 5. Germline V gives CDR1 SQVTM, CDR2 ANQGSEA. This CDR3 is built from 14 residues. CDR3 sequence (DNA): TGCAGCGCTTCAGGGGGCCGCTCCTACAATGAGCAGTTCTTC. Protein sequence: CSASGGRSYNEQFF.

About this clone: The same CDR3 is also encoded by other DNA sequences in this sample. V gene TRBV2 combines with J gene TRBJ2-7, with 7 bases that match TRBD2. V lost 0 bases to trimming and J lost 7 bases; unmatched junction nucleotides: 3. This CDR3 region has 13 residues. The germline V gene encodes CDR1 SNHLY and CDR2 FYNNEI. In nucleotides, the CDR3 is TGTGCCAGCAGTGAAGCTTACGGGGGGGAGCAGTACTTC. This translates into CASSEAYGGEQYF.

CDR3 sequence (DNA): TGTGCCAGCAGCTCAAGGGGTATCCAGACTAGCGGGGGGCCGGGAGAGCAGTTCTTC. It is translated as CASSSRGIQTSGGPGEQFF. The V call is TRBV7-8, the J call TRBJ2-1, with 13 bases fitting TRBD2. The CDR3 consists of 19 residues. The germline gives CDR1 SGHVS, CDR2 FQNEAQ. The junction had 19 bases not matched to a gene; V was cut back by 4 bases and J by 10 bases.

The chain carries TRBV6-5 and TRBJ2-7, with D perhaps TRBD1 (5 bases). V gave up 0 bases and J gave up 6 bases, with 15 bases separating them. The germline V gene has CDR1 MNHEY and CDR2 SVGAGI. CDR3 length equals 15 residues. The CDR3 sequence: CASSYSQGQACEQYF. DNA of the CDR3: TGTGCCAGCAGTTACTCCCAGGGCCAGGCCTGCGAGCAGTACTTC.

This chain joins TRBV13 and TRBJ2-2, with D perhaps matching TRBD1 (5 bases). CDR3 length: 13 amino acids. V was cut by 1 base and J by 6 bases, with 6 bases left in between. The germline V gene encodes CDR1 PRHDT and CDR2 FYEKMQ (reference sequence). The CDR3, as DNA: TGTGCCAGCAGCTTAGAACAGGCCGGGGAGCTGTTTTTT. Protein: CASSLEQAGELFF. Drawing the rest from reference TRBV13 and TRBJ2-2, the complete variable domain is AAGVIQSPRHLIKEKRETATLKCYPIPRHDTVYWYQQGPGQDPQFLISFYEKMQSDKGSIPDRFSAQQFSDYHSELNMSSLELGDSALYFCASSLEQAGELFFGEGSRLTVL.

This clone was observed once. The V call is TRBV5-8, the J call TRBJ2-5, with D perhaps matching TRBD1 (5 bases). CDR3 length: 16 residues. The germline V gene has CDR1 SGHTS and CDR2 YDEGEE. The germline V and J ends were trimmed by 4 bases and 4 bases, with 20 bases remaining between them. The CDR3 nucleotides are TGTGCCAGCAGCCATCGGACACGTCCGACCACAGAGACCCAGTACTTC. This codes for CASSHRTRPTTETQYF.

This chain connects TRBV4-3 to TRBJ2-1, with D possibly matching TRBD2 (6 bases). V lost 0 bases, J lost 8 bases, and 20 bases lay in between. The CDR3 totals 17 residues. Germline V CDR1 and CDR2: LGHNA, YSLEER. The CDR3: CASSQEPSFLASDEQFF. CDR3 in DNA: TGCGCCAGCAGCCAAGAGCCTAGCTTTTTAGCTAGCGATGAGCAGTTCTTC.

This chain connects TRBV4-3 to TRBJ1-2; perhaps TRBD1 as D (5 bases). The CDR3 is made up of 16 amino acids. V lost 1 base and J lost 8, with 20 bases in between. Germline V lookup: CDR1 LGHNA, CDR2 YSLEER. CDR3 nucleotide sequence: TGCGCCAGCAGCCAAGCCGCGGGGGTGGTTGGAGAAGGCTACACCTTC. Encoded protein: CASSQAAGVVGEGYTF.

The chain recombines TRBV6-6 with TRBJ2-2, with a possible D match to TRBD2 (6 bases). The V end lost 5 bases, the J end lost 4 bases, and 11 bases lay between the germline ends. CDR3 size: 14 residues. The germline gives CDR1 MNHNY, CDR2 SVGAGI (reference sequence). CDR3 sequence (DNA): TGTGCCAGCAGTCCTTTGGGAGGCACCGGGGAGCTGTTTTTT. This encodes CASSPLGGTGELFF.

This clone showed up just a few times. CDR3 in DNA: TGTGCCATCAGTGATCAGGAGAACACTGAAGCTTTCTTT. Its protein is CAISDQENTEAFF. The V call is TRBV10-3, the J call TRBJ1-1; D call uncertain. Trimming took off 3 bases at V and 1 base at J, with 6 bases between the two ends. CDR3 length: 13 amino acids. CDR1 is ENHRY and CDR2 is SYGVKD in the germline V gene.

This chain links TRBV19 with TRBJ2-5; D may be TRBD2 (5 bases). V was clipped by 7 bases and J by 4 bases, with 13 bases between them. This CDR3 contains 13 residues. Germline loops: CDR1 LNHDA, CDR2 SQIVND (reference sequence). CDR3 nucleotides: TGTGCCAGTAAGGAACTAGATAGAGAGACCCAGTACTTC. It is translated as CASKELDRETQYF.

The genes are TRBV18 and TRBJ2-7, with 7 bases aligning to TRBD2. The V and J ends lost 1 base and 6 bases, in that order; junction bases with no gene match: 9. Germline values: CDR1 KGHSH, CDR2 LQKENI. This CDR3 has 15 amino acids. The CDR3 loop reads CASSPRTAGVSEQYF. In DNA, the CDR3 is TGTGCCAGCTCACCACGAACGGCGGGAGTAAGCGAGCAGTACTTC.

Only one count was recorded for this clone. The chain combines TRBV7-9 with TRBJ2-1; 9 nucleotides align to TRBD2. Trimming took 5 bases from V and 7 from J; bases not matched to a gene: 9. This CDR3 contains 15 residues. Germline V gene data show CDR1 as SEHNR and CDR2 as FQNEAQ (reference sequence). The CDR3 loop reads CASSHNFLAGNEQFF. Written as DNA, the CDR3 is TGTGCCAGCAGCCATAATTTCCTAGCGGGGAATGAGCAGTTCTTC.

This clone came up a few times. This chain uses TRBV7-3 with TRBJ2-3; 7 bases agree with TRBD1. The germline CDR1 and CDR2 sequences are SGHTA and FQGTGA. The ends lost 5 bases at V and 6 bases at J; junction bases unmatched: 11. This CDR3 region has 15 residues. The CDR3 coding sequence is TGTGCCAGCAGCCCAGATGGACAGGATTCGGATACGCAGTATTTT. Its protein product is CASSPDGQDSDTQYF.

The genes are TRBV4-2 and TRBJ2-5; 8 positions agree with TRBD2. The germline V gene encodes CDR1 LGHNA and CDR2 YNFKEQ. The ends lost 0 bases at V and 4 bases at J; junction bases unmatched: 7. The CDR3 has 16 residues. CDR3 in amino acids: CASSQDFGLARETQYF. The CDR3 DNA reads TGTGCCAGCAGCCAAGACTTCGGACTAGCCCGAGAGACCCAGTACTTC.

V usage is TRBV30 and J usage is TRBJ1-1; TRBD1 aligns across 11 bases. The V and J ends lost 8 bases and 3 bases, in that order; junction bases with no gene match: 5. This CDR3 has 13 amino acids. Germline values: CDR1 GTSNPN, CDR2 SVGIG (reference sequence). CDR3 in DNA: TGTGCCCGCGCGGGACAGGGGGACACTGAAGCTTTCTTT. Its translation: CARAGQGDTEAFF.

The rearrangement joins TRBV27 to TRBJ1-6, with D perhaps TRBD1 (5 bases). The germline CDR1 and CDR2 sequences are MNHEY and SMNVEV (reference sequence). This CDR3 is 13 amino acids long. The V and J ends lost 5 bases and 8 bases respectively, with 10 bases between them. This CDR3 is CASSSREYSPLHF. CDR3 bases: TGTGCCAGCAGTAGCAGGGAATATTCACCCCTCCACTTT.

The rearrangement uses TRBV11-2 and TRBJ1-1; the D gene is possibly TRBD1 (5 bases). Trimming cost V 6 bases and J 1 base, with 12 bases left between them. This CDR3 has 14 residues. Germline V lookup: CDR1 SGHAT, CDR2 FQNNGV. The CDR3 region has the DNA TGTGCCAGCAGATCGGTAAGGGGGAACACTGAAGCTTTCTTT. It encodes CASRSVRGNTEAFF.

The V call is TRBV27, the J call TRBJ1-1; D is possibly TRBD1 (6 bases). Trimming removed 4 bases at V and 4 bases at J, with 13 bases between. The CDR3 runs to 14 residues. Germline V lookup: CDR1 MNHEY, CDR2 SMNVEV (reference sequence). The CDR3 here is CASSSGEKGTEAFF. CDR3 nucleotide sequence: TGTGCCAGCAGTTCAGGGGAGAAGGGCACTGAAGCTTTCTTT.

The rearrangement links TRBV6-1 to TRBJ1-3; D ambiguous. Trimming shortened V by 0 bases and J by 0 bases, and 6 bases separated the two germline ends. CDR3 length: 15 residues. Germline CDR1 reads MNHNS; CDR2 reads SASEGT. The CDR3 sequence: CASSEAFFSGNTIYF. The CDR3, as DNA: TGTGCCAGCAGTGAAGCGTTCTTCTCTGGAAACACCATATATTTT.

V usage is TRBV6-6 and J usage is TRBJ1-3; tentatively, D is TRBD1 (5 bases). CDR1 MNHNY and CDR2 SVGAGI come from the germline V gene (reference sequence). V was clipped by 3 bases and J by 0 bases, with 12 bases between them. The CDR3 is made up of 16 amino acids. This chain's CDR3 is CASSYVQGNSGNTIYF. The CDR3 DNA reads TGTGCCAGCAGTTATGTCCAGGGCAACTCTGGAAACACCATATATTTT.